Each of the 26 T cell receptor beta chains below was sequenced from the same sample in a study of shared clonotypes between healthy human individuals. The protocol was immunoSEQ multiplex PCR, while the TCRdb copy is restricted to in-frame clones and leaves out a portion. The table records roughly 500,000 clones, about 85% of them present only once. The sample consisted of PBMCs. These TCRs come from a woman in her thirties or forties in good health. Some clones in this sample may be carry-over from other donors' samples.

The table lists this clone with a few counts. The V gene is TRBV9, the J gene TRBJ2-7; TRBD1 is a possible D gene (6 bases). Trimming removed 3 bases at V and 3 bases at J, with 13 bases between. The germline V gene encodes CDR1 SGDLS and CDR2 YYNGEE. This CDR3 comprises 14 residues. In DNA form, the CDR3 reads TGTGCCAGCAGCGCCCGACAGGAGAACTACGAGCAGTACTTC. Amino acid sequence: CASSARQENYEQYF.

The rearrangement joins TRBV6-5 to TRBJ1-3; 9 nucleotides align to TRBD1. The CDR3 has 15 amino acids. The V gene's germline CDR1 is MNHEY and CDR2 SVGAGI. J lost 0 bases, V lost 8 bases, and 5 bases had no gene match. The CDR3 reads CASGTGGLSGNTIYF. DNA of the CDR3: TGTGCCAGCGGTACAGGGGGCCTCTCTGGAAACACCATATATTTT.

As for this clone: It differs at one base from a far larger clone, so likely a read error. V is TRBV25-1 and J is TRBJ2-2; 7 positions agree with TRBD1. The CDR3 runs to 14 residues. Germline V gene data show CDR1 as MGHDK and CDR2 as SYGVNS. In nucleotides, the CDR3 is TGTGCCAGCAGTGAATATGAGGGGGCCGGGGAGCTGCTTTTT. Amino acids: CASSEYEGAGELLF.

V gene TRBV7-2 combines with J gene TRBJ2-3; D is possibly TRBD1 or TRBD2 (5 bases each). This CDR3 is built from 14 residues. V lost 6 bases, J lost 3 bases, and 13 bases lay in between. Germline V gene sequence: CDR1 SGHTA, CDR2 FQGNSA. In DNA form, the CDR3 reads TGTGCCAGCAGTCTAGAGGGACCGACAGATACGCAGTATTTT. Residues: CASSLEGPTDTQYF.

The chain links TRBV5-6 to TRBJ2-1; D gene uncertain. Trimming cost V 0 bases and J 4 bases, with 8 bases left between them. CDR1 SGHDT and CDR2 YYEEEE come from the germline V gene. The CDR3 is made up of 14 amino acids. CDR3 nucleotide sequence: TGTGCCAGCAGCTTGGGGAACACGTACAATGAGCAGTTCTTC. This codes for CASSLGNTYNEQFF.

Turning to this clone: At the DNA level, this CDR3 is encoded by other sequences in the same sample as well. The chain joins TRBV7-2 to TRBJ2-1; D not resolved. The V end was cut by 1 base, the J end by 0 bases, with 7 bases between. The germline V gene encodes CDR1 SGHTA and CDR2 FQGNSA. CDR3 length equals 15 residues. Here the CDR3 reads CASSLVSSSYNEQFF. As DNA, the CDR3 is TGTGCCAGCAGCTTAGTGTCGAGCTCCTACAATGAGCAGTTCTTC.

Here the CDR3 reads CASSTTGIMGTDTQYF. The CDR3 bases are TGTGCCAGTAGTACGACGGGGATTATGGGCACAGATACGCAGTATTTT. This chain uses TRBV19 with TRBJ2-3, with D perhaps matching TRBD2 (5 bases). The CDR3 has 16 residues. Between the trimmed V and J ends, which lost 4 bases and 1 base, there was a span of 15 bases. Germline V gives CDR1 LNHDA, CDR2 SQIVND (reference sequence).

Written as DNA, the CDR3 is TGTGCCAGTAGTATTACTAGCGGGAGTGGCAACGAGCAGTACTTC. It is translated as CASSITSGSGNEQYF. V is TRBV19 and J is TRBJ2-7; 11 bases align to TRBD2. CDR1 and CDR2 (germline): LNHDA, SQIVND (reference sequence). CDR3 length: 15 amino acids. With 3 bases clipped from V and 5 bases from J, the junction kept 6 bases outside the gene matches.

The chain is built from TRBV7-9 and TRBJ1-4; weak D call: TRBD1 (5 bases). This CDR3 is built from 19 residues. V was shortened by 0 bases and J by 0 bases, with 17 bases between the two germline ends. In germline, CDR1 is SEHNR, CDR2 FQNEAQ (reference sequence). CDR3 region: CASSLARGAPLATNEKLFF. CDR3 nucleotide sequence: TGTGCCAGCAGCTTAGCGAGGGGCGCCCCTTTGGCAACTAATGAAAAACTGTTTTTT.

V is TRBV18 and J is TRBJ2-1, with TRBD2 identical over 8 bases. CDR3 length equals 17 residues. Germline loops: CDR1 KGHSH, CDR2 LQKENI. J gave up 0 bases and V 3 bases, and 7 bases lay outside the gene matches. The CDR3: CASSPVLADSSYNEQFF. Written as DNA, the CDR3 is TGTGCCAGCTCACCCGTACTAGCGGACAGCTCCTACAATGAGCAGTTCTTC.

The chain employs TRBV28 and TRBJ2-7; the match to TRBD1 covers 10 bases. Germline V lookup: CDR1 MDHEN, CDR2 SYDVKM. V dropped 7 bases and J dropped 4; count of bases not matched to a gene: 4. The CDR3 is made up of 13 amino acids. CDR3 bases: TGTGCCAGCACCCGACAGGGGGCTTACGAGCAGTACTTC. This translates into CASTRQGAYEQYF.

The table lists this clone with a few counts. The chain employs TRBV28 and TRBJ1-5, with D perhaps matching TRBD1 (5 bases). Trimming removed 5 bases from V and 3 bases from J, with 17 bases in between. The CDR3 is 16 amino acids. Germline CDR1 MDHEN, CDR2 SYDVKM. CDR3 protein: CASSLSQGPFNQPQHF. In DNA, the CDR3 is TGTGCCAGCAGTCTCTCCCAGGGTCCGTTCAATCAGCCCCAGCATTTT. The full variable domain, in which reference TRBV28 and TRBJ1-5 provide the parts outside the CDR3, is DVKVTQSSRYLVKRTGEKVFLECVQDMDHENMFWYRQDPGLGLRLIYFSYDVKMKEKGDIPEGYSVSREKKERFSLILESASTNQTSMYLCASSLSQGPFNQPQHFGDGTRLSIL.

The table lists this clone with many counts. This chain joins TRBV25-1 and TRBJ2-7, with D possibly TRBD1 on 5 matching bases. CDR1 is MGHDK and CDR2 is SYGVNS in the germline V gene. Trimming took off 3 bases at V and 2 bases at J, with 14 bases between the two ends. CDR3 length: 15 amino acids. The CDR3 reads CASSDGRTKTYEQYF. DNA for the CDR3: TGTGCCAGCAGTGACGGGCGGACAAAAACCTACGAGCAGTACTTC.

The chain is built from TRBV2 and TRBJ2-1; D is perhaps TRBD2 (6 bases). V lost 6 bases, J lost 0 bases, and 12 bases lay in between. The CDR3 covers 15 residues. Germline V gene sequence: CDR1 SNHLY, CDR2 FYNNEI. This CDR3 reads CASSSGGSSYNEQFF. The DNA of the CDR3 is TGTGCCAGCAGCAGCGGAGGGAGCTCCTACAATGAGCAGTTCTTC.

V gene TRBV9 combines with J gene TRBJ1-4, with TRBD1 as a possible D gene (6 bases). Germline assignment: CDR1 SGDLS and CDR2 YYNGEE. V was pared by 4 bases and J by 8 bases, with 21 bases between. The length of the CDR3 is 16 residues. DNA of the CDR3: TGTGCCAGCAGCCCCCCTGGGGGGGTAGGGGGAGAAAAACTGTTTTTT. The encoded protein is CASSPPGGVGGEKLFF.

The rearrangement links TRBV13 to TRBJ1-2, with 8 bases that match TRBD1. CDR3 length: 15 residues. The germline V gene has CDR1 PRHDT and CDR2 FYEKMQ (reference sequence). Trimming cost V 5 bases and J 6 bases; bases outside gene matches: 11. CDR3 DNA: TGTGCCAGCAGCCCCGATCCTCAGGGGGCGGATGGCTACACCTTC. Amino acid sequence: CASSPDPQGADGYTF.

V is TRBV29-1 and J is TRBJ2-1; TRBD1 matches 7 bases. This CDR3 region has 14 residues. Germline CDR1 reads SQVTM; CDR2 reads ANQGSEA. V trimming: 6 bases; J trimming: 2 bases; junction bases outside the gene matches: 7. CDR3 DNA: TGCAGCGTGGGACAGCGGACCGCCTACAATGAGCAGTTCTTC. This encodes CSVGQRTAYNEQFF.

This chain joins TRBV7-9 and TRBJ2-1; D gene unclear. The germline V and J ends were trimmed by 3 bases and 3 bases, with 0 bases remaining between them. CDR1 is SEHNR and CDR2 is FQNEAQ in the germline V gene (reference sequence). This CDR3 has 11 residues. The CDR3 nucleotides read TGTGCCAGCAGCTTCTACAATGAGCAGTTCTTC. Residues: CASSFYNEQFF.

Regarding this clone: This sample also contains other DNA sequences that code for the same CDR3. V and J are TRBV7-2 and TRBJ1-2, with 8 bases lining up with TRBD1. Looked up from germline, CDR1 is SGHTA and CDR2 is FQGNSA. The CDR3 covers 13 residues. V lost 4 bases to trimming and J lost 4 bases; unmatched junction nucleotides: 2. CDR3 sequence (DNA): TGTGCCAGCAGCTCCGGACAGGGCTATGGCTACACCTTC. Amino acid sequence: CASSSGQGYGYTF.

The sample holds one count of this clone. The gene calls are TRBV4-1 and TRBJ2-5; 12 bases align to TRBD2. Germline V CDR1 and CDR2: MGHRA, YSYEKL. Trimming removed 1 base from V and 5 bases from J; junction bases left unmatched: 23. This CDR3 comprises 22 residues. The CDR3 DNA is TGCGCCAGCAGCCAAGGGCCCTCGGCTAGCGGGAGGGGCCAGAAGGAAATCGAGACCCAGTACTTC. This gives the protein CASSQGPSASGRGQKEIETQYF.

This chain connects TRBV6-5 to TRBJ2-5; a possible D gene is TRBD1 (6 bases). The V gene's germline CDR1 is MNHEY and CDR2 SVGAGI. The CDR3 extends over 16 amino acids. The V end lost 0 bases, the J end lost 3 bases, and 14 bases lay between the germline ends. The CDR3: CASSYSRGQTKETQYF. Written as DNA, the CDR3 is TGTGCCAGCAGTTACTCCAGAGGACAGACGAAAGAGACCCAGTACTTC.

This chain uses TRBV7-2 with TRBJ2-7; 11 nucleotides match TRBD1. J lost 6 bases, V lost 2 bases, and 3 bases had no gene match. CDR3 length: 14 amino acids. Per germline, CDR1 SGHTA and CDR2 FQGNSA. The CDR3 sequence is CASSLYGTGGEQYF. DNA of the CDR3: TGTGCCAGCAGCTTATATGGGACAGGGGGCGAGCAGTACTTC.

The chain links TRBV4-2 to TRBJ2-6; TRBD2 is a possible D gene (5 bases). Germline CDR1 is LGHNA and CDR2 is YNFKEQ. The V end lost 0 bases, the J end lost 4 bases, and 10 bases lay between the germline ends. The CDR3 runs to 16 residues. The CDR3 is CASSQERSGGANVLTF. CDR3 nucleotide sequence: TGTGCCAGCAGCCAAGAGAGGAGCGGAGGGGCCAACGTCCTGACTTTC.

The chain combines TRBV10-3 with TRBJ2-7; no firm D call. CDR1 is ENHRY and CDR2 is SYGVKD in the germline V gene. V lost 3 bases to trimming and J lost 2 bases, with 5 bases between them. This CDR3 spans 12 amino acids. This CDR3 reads CAISDRTYEQYF. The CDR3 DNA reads TGTGCCATCAGTGACAGGACCTACGAGCAGTACTTC.

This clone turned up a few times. CDR3 in amino acids: CASSLKASPGLDYNEQFF. The CDR3 DNA sequence: TGTGCCAGCAGCTTAAAGGCCAGCCCGGGACTAGACTACAATGAGCAGTTCTTC. The rearrangement joins TRBV7-8 to TRBJ2-1; 8 bases agree with TRBD2. V lost 2 bases, J lost 3 bases, and 12 bases stayed unmatched. The CDR3 sequence is 18 residues long. In germline, CDR1 is SGHVS, CDR2 FQNEAQ.

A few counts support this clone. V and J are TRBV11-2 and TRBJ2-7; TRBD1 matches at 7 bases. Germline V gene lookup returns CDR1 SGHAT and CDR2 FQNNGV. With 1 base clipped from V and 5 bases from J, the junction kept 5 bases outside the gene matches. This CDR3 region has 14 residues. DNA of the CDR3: TGTGCCAGCAGCTTAGGACAGGGCGTCAACGAGCAGTACTTC. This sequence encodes CASSLGQGVNEQYF.